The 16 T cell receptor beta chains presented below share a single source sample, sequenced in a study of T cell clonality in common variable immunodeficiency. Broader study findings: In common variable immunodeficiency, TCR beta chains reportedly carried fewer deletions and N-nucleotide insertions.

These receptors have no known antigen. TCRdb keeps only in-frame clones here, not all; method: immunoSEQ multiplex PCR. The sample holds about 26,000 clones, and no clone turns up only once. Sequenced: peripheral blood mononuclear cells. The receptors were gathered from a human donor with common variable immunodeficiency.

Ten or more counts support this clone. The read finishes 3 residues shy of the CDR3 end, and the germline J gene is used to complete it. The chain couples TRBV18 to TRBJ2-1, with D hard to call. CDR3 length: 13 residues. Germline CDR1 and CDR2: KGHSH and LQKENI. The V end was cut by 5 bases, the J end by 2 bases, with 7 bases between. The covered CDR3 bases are TGTGCCAGCTCAAGGGCGCCCTACAATGAG. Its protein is CASSRAPYNE. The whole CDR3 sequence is CASSRAPYNEQFF.

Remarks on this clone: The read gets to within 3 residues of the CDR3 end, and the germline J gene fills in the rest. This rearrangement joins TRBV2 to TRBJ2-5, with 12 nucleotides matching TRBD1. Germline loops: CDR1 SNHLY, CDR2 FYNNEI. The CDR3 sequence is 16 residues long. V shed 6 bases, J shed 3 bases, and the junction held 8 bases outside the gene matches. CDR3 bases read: TGTGCCAGCAGGATGGGACAGGGGGCTTCGAAAGAGACC. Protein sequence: CASRMGQGASKET. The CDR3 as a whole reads CASRMGQGASKETQYF.

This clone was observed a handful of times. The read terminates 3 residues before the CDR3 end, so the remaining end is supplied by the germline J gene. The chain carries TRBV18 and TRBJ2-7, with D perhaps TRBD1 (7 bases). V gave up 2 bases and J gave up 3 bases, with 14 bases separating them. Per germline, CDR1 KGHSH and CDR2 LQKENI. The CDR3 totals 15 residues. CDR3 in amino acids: CASSPNGQGGYEQYF. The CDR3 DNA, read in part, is TGTGCCAGCTCACCAAACGGGCAGGGGGGCTACGAG.

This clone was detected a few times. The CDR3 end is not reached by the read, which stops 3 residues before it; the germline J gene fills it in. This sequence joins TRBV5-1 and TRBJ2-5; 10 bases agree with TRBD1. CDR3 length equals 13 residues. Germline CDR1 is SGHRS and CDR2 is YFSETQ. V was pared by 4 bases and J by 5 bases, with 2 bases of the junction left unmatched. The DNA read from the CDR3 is TGCGCCAGCAGCCGGACAGGGGGTGAGACC. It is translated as CASSRTGGET. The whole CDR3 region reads CASSRTGGETQYF.

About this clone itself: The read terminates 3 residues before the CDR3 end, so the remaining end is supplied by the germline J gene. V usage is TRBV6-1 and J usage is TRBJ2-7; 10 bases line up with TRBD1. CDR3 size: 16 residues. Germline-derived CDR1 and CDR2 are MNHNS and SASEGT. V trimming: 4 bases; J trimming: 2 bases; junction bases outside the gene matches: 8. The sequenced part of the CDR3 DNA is TGTGCCAGCAGTGCCGACAGGGGGCTTCGTACCTACGAG. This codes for CASSADRGLRTYE. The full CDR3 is CASSADRGLRTYEQYF.

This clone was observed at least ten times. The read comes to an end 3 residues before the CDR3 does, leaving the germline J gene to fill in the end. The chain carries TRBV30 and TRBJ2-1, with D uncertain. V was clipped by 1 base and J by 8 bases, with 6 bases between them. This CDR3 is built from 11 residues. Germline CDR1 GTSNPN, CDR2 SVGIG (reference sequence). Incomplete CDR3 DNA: TGTGCCTGGAGTGCCCAGGATGAG. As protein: CAWSAQDE. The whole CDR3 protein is CAWSAQDEQFF.

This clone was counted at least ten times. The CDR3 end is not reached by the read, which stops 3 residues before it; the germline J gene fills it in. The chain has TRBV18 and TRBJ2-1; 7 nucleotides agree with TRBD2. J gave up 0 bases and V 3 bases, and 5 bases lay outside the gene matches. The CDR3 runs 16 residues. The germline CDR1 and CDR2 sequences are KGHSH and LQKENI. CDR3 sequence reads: CASSPIAGASYNEQFF. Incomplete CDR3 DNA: TGTGCCAGCTCACCGATCGCGGGAGCCTCCTACAATGAG.

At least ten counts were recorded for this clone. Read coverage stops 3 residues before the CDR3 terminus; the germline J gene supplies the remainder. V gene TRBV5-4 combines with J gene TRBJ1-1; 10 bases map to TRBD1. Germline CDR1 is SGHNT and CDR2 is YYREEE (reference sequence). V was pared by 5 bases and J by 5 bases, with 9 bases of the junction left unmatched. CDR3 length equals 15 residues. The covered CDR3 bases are TGTGCCAGCAGGCGGGCGGGGACAGGGGTTACTGAA. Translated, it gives CASRRAGTGVTE. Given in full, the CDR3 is CASRRAGTGVTEAFF.

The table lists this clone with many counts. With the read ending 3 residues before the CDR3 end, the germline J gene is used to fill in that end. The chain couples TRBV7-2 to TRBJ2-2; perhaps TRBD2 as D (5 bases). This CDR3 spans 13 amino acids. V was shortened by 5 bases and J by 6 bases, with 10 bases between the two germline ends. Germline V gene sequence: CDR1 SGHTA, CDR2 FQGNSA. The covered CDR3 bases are TGTGCCAGCAGCCGTAGCGAGGCCGGGGAG. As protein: CASSRSEAGE. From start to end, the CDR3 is CASSRSEAGELFF.

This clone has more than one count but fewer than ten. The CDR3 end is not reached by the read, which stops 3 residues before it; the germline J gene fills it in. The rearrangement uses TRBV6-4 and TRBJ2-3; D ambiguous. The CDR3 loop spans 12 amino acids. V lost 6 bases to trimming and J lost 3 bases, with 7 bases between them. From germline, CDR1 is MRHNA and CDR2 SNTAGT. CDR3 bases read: TGTGCCAGCAGGACGGGTACAGATACG. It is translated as CASRTGTDT. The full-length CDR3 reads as CASRTGTDTQYF.

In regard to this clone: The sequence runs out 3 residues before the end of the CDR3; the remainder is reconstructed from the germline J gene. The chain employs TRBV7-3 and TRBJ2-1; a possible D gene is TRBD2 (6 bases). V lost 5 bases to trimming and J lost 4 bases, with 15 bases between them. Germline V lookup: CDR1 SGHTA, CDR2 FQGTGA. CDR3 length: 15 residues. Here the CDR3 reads CASSPKTRSYNEQFF. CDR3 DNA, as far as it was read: TGTGCCAGCAGCCCTAAGACTAGGAGTTACAATGAG.

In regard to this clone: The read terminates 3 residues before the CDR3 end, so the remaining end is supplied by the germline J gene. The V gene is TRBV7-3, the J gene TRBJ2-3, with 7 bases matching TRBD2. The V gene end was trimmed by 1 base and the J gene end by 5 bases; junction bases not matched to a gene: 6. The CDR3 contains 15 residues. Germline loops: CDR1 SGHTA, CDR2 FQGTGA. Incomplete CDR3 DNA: TGTGCCAGCAGCTTAAGTGGGACTACCCTAGATACG. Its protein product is CASSLSGTTLDT. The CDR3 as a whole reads CASSLSGTTLDTQYF.

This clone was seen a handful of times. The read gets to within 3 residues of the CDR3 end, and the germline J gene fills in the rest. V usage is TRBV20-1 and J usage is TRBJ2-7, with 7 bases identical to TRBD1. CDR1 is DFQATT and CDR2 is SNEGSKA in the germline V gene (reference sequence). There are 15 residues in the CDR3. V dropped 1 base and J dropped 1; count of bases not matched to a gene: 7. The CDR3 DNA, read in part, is TGCAGTGCTAGAGTCGGGACAGCCTTGTCCTACGAG. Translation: CSARVGTALSYE. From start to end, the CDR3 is CSARVGTALSYEQYF.

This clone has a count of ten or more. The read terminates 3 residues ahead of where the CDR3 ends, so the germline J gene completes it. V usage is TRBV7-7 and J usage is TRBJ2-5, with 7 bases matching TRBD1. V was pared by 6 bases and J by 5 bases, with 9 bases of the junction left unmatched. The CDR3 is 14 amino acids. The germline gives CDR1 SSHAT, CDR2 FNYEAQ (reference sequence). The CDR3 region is CASSPRTGAETQYF. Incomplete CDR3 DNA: TGTGCCAGCAGTCCTAGGACAGGAGCCGAGACC.

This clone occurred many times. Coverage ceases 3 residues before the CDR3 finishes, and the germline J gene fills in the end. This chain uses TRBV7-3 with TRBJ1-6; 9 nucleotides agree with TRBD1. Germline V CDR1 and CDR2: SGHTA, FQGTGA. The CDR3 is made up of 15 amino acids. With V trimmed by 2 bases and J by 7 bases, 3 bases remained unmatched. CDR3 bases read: TGTGCCAGCAGCTTAGGGACAGGGCGGAATTCACCC. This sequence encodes CASSLGTGRNSP. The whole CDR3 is CASSLGTGRNSPLHF.

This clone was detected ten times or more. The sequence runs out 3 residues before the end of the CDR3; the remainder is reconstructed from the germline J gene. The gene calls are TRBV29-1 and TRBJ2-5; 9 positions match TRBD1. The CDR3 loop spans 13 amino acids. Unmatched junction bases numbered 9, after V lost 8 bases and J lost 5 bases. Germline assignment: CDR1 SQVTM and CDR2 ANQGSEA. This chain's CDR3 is CSLIQGAGETQYF. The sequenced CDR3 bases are TGCAGCCTGATACAGGGGGCCGGGGAGACC.